This T cell receptor beta chain was captured in a study of T-cell memory formation after mild COVID-19. The study, taken as a whole, reports: Clones that got smaller from day 15 to 85 had even CD4/CD8, while clones growing later tipped toward CD4+.

This CDR3 spans 21 amino acids. Germline values: CDR1 LGHNA, CDR2 YSLEER. Trimming took off 0 bases at V and 2 bases at J, with 26 bases between the two ends. Of note for this clonotype: The target antigen is unknown.

One entry per CDR3 protein results from TCRdb running MiXCR on the 5' RACE reads. Of roughly 370,000 distinct CDR3 sequences listed, 15% to 20% were seen once; the top ten hold 20% to 25%. This TCR was sampled from a man between 18 and 35 years old who had mild COVID-19 (a few samples of this study predate the infection). Cell type and time point are not known. V gene TRBV4-3 combines with J gene TRBJ2-1, with D hard to call. What was sequenced was PBMCs or a T cell subset sorted from them (not recorded which). Here the CDR3 DNA reads TGCGCCAGCAGCCAAGACCGAGGAAGGGTCAGCCGTCGGCGGACCTACAATGAGCAGTTCTTC. Translating it yields CASSQDRGRVSRRRTYNEQFF.